These 26 T cell receptor beta chains share one sample of origin, sequenced in a study of control samples from healthy donors and cancer patients. TCRdb's copy holds only in-frame clones and misses some; the assay was immunoSEQ multiplex PCR. The sample yields approximately 140,000 clones, roughly 93% seen once. The sample taken for sequencing was blood. All receptors derive from a man between 18 and 35 years old in good health.

V is TRBV7-2 and J is TRBJ2-1; D ambiguous. The CDR3 contains 13 residues. The V gene's germline CDR1 is SGHTA and CDR2 FQGNSA. V lost 5 bases to trimming and J lost 0 bases, with 5 bases between them. The CDR3 is CASSPGSYNEQFF. Written as DNA, the CDR3 is TGTGCCAGCAGCCCCGGCTCCTACAATGAGCAGTTCTTC.

This chain connects TRBV3-1 (or the pseudogene TRBV3-2) to TRBJ1-4; D is unresolved. Trimming pared 0 bases from V and 1 base from J, leaving 9 bases between. This CDR3 comprises 16 residues. From germline, CDR1 is LGHDT and CDR2 YNNKEL (reference sequence). The CDR3, as DNA: TGTGCCAGCAGCCAAGATGGCCTGGAAACTAATGAAAAACTGTTTTTT. Its protein product is CASSQDGLETNEKLFF.

The genes are TRBV30 and TRBJ1-1; D gene unclear. The CDR3 runs to 14 residues. Germline values: CDR1 GTSNPN, CDR2 SVGIG (reference sequence). The V end was cut by 4 bases, the J end by 3 bases, with 15 bases between. In nucleotides, the CDR3 is TGTGCCTGGACCCTAGATAGGTTCTACACTGAAGCTTTCTTT. Encoded protein: CAWTLDRFYTEAFF.

The chain carries TRBV10-3 and TRBJ1-1, with 8 positions matching TRBD1. V trimming: 4 bases; J trimming: 1 base; junction bases outside the gene matches: 8. The V gene's germline CDR1 is ENHRY and CDR2 SYGVKD. The CDR3 contains 16 residues. Here the CDR3 DNA reads TGTGCCATCAGTGGTCAGGACAGGGTTCGGAACACTGAAGCTTTCTTT. This gives the protein CAISGQDRVRNTEAFF.

The count of this clone is one. This sequence joins TRBV5-6 and TRBJ1-3; TRBD1 is a possible D gene (6 bases). V gave up 5 bases and J gave up 0 bases, with 18 bases separating them. The germline gives CDR1 SGHDT, CDR2 YYEEEE. This CDR3 has 17 amino acids. Here the CDR3 DNA reads TGTGCCAGCAGTTTACCCCGAGGGGGAGCCTCTGGAAACACCATATATTTT. It codes for CASSLPRGGASGNTIYF.

This clone was observed once. The J gene is TRBJ1-6, the V gene TRBV24-1; D unclear. Germline CDR1 reads KGHDR; CDR2 reads SFDVKD. V gave up 0 bases and J gave up 8 bases, with 13 bases separating them. CDR3 size: 16 residues. Here the CDR3 reads CATSDLFGRGDSPLHF. Written as DNA, the CDR3 is TGTGCCACCAGTGATTTGTTCGGACGTGGGGATTCACCCCTCCACTTT.

The rearrangement uses TRBV28 and TRBJ2-3; a possible D gene is TRBD2 (7 bases). This CDR3 has 19 residues. Trimming took 4 bases from V and 2 from J, leaving 25 bases between them. Germline loops: CDR1 MDHEN, CDR2 SYDVKM. Written as DNA, the CDR3 is TGTGCCAGCAGTTCCCGGGGAGGGGGGAGATTCCCCTCCACAGATACGCAGTATTTT. Amino acids: CASSSRGGGRFPSTDTQYF.

Details on this clone: In the same sample, other DNA sequences code for this CDR3. V is TRBV19 and J is TRBJ2-7; D tentatively fits TRBD1 or TRBD2 (5 bases each). Trimming cost V 6 bases and J 2 bases, with 14 bases left between them. Germline V gives CDR1 LNHDA, CDR2 SQIVND (reference sequence). CDR3 length: 14 residues. CDR3 sequence reads: CASSLRDGTYEQYF. In DNA, the CDR3 is TGTGCCAGTAGCCTTAGGGACGGAACCTACGAGCAGTACTTC.

This chain connects TRBV27 to TRBJ2-7, with D hard to call. There are 18 residues in the CDR3. CDR1 and CDR2 from the germline V gene are MNHEY and SMNVEV (reference sequence). V shed 1 base and J shed 3 bases, with 22 bases lying between them. CDR3 loop: CASSLLGPPGPKSYEQYF. The CDR3 DNA sequence: TGTGCCAGCAGTTTATTGGGTCCCCCGGGCCCCAAAAGCTACGAGCAGTACTTC.

The V call is TRBV5-1, the J call TRBJ2-7; 11 bases are a match to TRBD2. V was pared by 2 bases and J by 3 bases, with 10 bases of the junction left unmatched. The CDR3 extends over 17 amino acids. The V gene's germline CDR1 is SGHRS and CDR2 YFSETQ. The CDR3 here is CASSFRPGLAEIYEQYF. In DNA, the CDR3 is TGCGCCAGCAGCTTCCGTCCGGGACTAGCGGAGATCTACGAGCAGTACTTC.

This chain uses TRBV7-2 with TRBJ1-2, with D possibly being TRBD1 (6 bases). Deletions cut 4 bases from V and 4 bases from J, with 10 bases between. The CDR3 has 13 amino acids. Germline V gene sequence: CDR1 SGHTA, CDR2 FQGNSA. The CDR3 nucleotides are TGTGCCAGCAGCTCCAGGGGAGGCTATGGCTACACCTTC. Protein: CASSSRGGYGYTF.

J is TRBJ2-7 and V is TRBV18, with D hard to call. There are 14 residues in the CDR3. Germline V gives CDR1 KGHSH, CDR2 LQKENI. Trimming shortened V by 2 bases and J by 2 bases, and 10 bases separated the two germline ends. The CDR3 protein is CASSPGVATYEQYF. CDR3 DNA: TGTGCCAGCTCACCAGGGGTTGCAACCTACGAGCAGTACTTC. The whole variable domain, remainder taken from reference TRBV18 and TRBJ2-7, is NAGVMQNPRHLVRRRGQEARLRCSPMKGHSHVYWYRQLPEEGLKFMVYLQKENIIDESGMPKERFSAEFPKEGPSILRIQQVVRGDSAAYFCASSPGVATYEQYFGPGTRLTVT.

The chain employs TRBV5-1 and TRBJ2-5, with D possibly TRBD2 on 6 matching bases. The CDR3 covers 17 residues. The V gene lost 2 bases and the J gene lost 3 bases, with 20 bases spanning the gap. Germline CDR1 SGHRS, CDR2 YFSETQ. The CDR3, as DNA: TGCGCCAGCAGCTTCCGAGTCGGGGGAGCTGAAGAAGAGACCCAGTACTTC. Residues: CASSFRVGGAEEETQYF.

In this sample, this clone turned up once. V is TRBV15 and J is TRBJ2-7; 8 positions match TRBD2. The V segment lost 0 bases and the J segment 2 bases; nucleotides outside the gene matches: 9. The CDR3 spans 17 residues. Per the germline V gene, CDR1 is LNHNV and CDR2 is YYDKDF (reference sequence). The CDR3 coding sequence is TGTGCCACCAGCAGAGATTATTCGCGGGGGGTCCCCTACGAGCAGTACTTC. This sequence encodes CATSRDYSRGVPYEQYF.

The rearrangement links TRBV5-6 to TRBJ2-5, with D uncertain. Deletions cut 4 bases from V and 0 bases from J, with 7 bases between. This CDR3 contains 13 residues. Looked up from germline, CDR1 is SGHDT and CDR2 is YYEEEE. CDR3 in DNA: TGTGCCAGCAGCGAAGGGAACCAAGAGACCCAGTACTTC. Translation gives CASSEGNQETQYF.

This chain uses TRBV28 with TRBJ2-7; D remains ambiguous. The CDR3 spans 14 residues. Between the trimmed V and J ends, which lost 6 bases and 1 base, there was a span of 13 bases. Germline V gives CDR1 MDHEN, CDR2 SYDVKM. In DNA, the CDR3 is TGTGCCAGCAGGCGTGAAGCAAGGTCCTACGAGCAGTACTTC. The encoded protein is CASRREARSYEQYF.

The V and J genes are TRBV11-1 and TRBJ1-2; a weak D match, TRBD1 (5 bases). Looked up from germline, CDR1 is SGHAT and CDR2 is FQDESV (reference sequence). V was pared by 2 bases and J by 9 bases, with 16 bases between. The CDR3 totals 14 residues. CDR3: CASSLTWRGPSYTF. The CDR3 bases are TGTGCCAGCAGCTTAACCTGGAGGGGACCTAGCTACACCTTC.

This sequence joins TRBV9 and TRBJ2-3; 7 positions match TRBD2. Germline trimming cut 3 bases from V and 3 bases from J; bases unmatched to any gene: 7. Germline loops: CDR1 SGDLS, CDR2 YYNGEE. This CDR3 is built from 15 residues. CDR3 amino acids: CASSAFSGRTDTQYF. CDR3 nucleotides: TGTGCCAGCAGCGCATTTAGCGGGCGGACAGATACGCAGTATTTT.

The chain employs TRBV13 and TRBJ2-3; 8 bases align to TRBD2. CDR3 size: 18 residues. CDR1 and CDR2 from the germline V gene are PRHDT and FYEKMQ (reference sequence). The V segment lost 0 bases and the J segment 0 bases; nucleotides outside the gene matches: 8. The chain's CDR3 is CASSLGIEAGASTDTQYF. CDR3 sequence (DNA): TGTGCCAGCAGCTTAGGGATTGAAGCGGGAGCTAGCACAGATACGCAGTATTTT.

This clone was counted between two and nine times. The chain combines TRBV18 with TRBJ1-6; TRBD1 agrees at 7 bases. V lost 2 bases to trimming and J lost 0 bases; unmatched junction nucleotides: 1. The germline V gene encodes CDR1 KGHSH and CDR2 LQKENI. The CDR3 spans 16 residues. The CDR3 reads CASSPSGGSYNSPLHF. CDR3 coding DNA: TGTGCCAGCTCACCATCAGGGGGCTCCTATAATTCACCCCTCCACTTT.

The chain recombines TRBV7-9 with TRBJ1-1; TRBD1 aligns across 8 bases. This CDR3 is 13 amino acids long. CDR1 is SEHNR and CDR2 is FQNEAQ in the germline V gene (reference sequence). V dropped 4 bases and J dropped 5; count of bases not matched to a gene: 3. This CDR3 is CASSSGGLTEAFF. CDR3 sequence (DNA): TGTGCCAGCAGCTCAGGGGGCCTGACTGAAGCTTTCTTT.

This chain connects TRBV6-6 to TRBJ1-1; 8 nucleotides match TRBD1. CDR3 length equals 15 residues. J lost 4 bases, V lost 5 bases, and 9 bases had no gene match. CDR1 MNHNY and CDR2 SVGAGI come from the germline V gene (reference sequence). CDR3 residues: CASSPGQAFPTEAFF. In nucleotides, the CDR3 is TGTGCCAGCAGTCCGGGACAGGCCTTCCCCACTGAAGCTTTCTTT.

This sequence joins TRBV7-2 and TRBJ1-4; D might be TRBD1 (5 bases). Germline lookup yields CDR1 SGHTA and CDR2 FQGNSA. CDR3 length: 13 residues. Trimming took off 3 bases at V and 8 bases at J, with 10 bases between the two ends. The CDR3 loop reads CASSLRGGEKLFF. The CDR3 bases are TGTGCCAGCAGCTTGAGGGGAGGCGAAAAACTGTTTTTT.

The rearrangement links TRBV3-1 (or the pseudogene TRBV3-2) to TRBJ1-3; a weak D match, TRBD1 (5 bases). Germline V gives CDR1 LGHDT, CDR2 YNNKEL (reference sequence). Trimming took 0 bases from V and 14 from J, leaving 17 bases between them. This CDR3 contains 14 residues. The chain's CDR3 is CASSQDETGFVLYF. The CDR3 nucleotides are TGTGCCAGCAGCCAAGATGAAACAGGTTTTGTGTTATATTTT.

The chain joins TRBV27 to TRBJ1-5; D is unclear. CDR1 is MNHEY and CDR2 is SMNVEV in the germline V gene (reference sequence). The CDR3 has 17 amino acids. With 6 bases removed from V and 1 base from J, the gap between germline ends came to 19 bases. The chain's CDR3 is CASRLFPPRISNQPQHF. The CDR3 coding sequence is TGTGCCAGCAGGCTTTTCCCCCCTAGGATAAGCAATCAGCCCCAGCATTTT.

This chain links TRBV19 with TRBJ1-6; weak D call: TRBD1 (6 bases). Germline assignment: CDR1 LNHDA and CDR2 SQIVND (reference sequence). V dropped 5 bases and J dropped 9 bases, with 14 bases sitting between them. This CDR3 has 14 amino acids. The CDR3 protein is CASSSPGEASPLHF. The DNA for the CDR3 is TGTGCCAGTAGTTCCCCAGGGGAGGCTTCACCCCTCCACTTT.